Below, 27 T cell receptor beta chains from the same sample are listed, as sequenced in a study of T cell repertoires in cytomegalovirus infection. TCRdb re-derived calls from the reads in MiXCR, one entry per CDR3 protein. In the table there are some 150,000 distinct CDR3 sequences, about 6% of which are singletons. The sample taken for sequencing was PBMCs. These receptors came from a human donor in good health (CMV status not recorded). Some clones in this sample may be carry-over from other donors' samples.

The V and J genes are TRBV6-2 or TRBV6-3 and TRBJ2-7; weak D call: TRBD1 (6 bases). Germline V gives CDR1 MNHEY, CDR2 SVGEGT. Trimming took off 10 bases at V and 5 bases at J, with 18 bases between the two ends. The CDR3 has 13 amino acids. DNA for the CDR3: TGTGCCACCCGCCCAACAGGGACCCACGAGCAGTACTTC. Encoded protein: CATRPTGTHEQYF.

As regards this clonotype: This sequence may be a read error, since a much larger clone differs from it by one base. The rearrangement links TRBV6-2 or TRBV6-3 to TRBJ1-6; possible D gene TRBD1, 5 bases. CDR1 and CDR2 from the germline V gene are MNHEY and SVGEGT. V was trimmed by 11 bases and J by 6 bases, leaving 11 bases between them. The CDR3 extends over 12 amino acids. The CDR3 loop reads CAAKGTNSPLHF. CDR3 bases: TGTGCCGCCAAAGGGACTAATTCACCCCTCCACTTT.

At least ten counts were recorded for this clonotype. V is TRBV6-2 or TRBV6-3 and J is TRBJ2-2; 12 nucleotides match TRBD1. Losses at the gene ends were 7 bases for V and 4 bases for J; bases not matched to a gene: 4. The CDR3 totals 15 residues. Germline CDR1 is MNHEY and CDR2 is SVGEGT. The CDR3 sequence: CASTRDRGLTGELFF. The CDR3 DNA reads TGTGCCAGCACCCGGGACAGGGGGCTCACCGGGGAGCTGTTTTTT.

This clonotype was counted at least ten times. V is TRBV7-2 and J is TRBJ2-3; D gene ambiguous. V lost 5 bases to trimming and J lost 5 bases, with 14 bases between them. The CDR3 contains 14 residues. Germline V gene lookup returns CDR1 SGHTA and CDR2 FQGNSA. The CDR3 DNA follows: TGTGCCAGCAGCCCCCTATGGGCGGAAGATACGCAGTATTTT. Translating it yields CASSPLWAEDTQYF.

Ten or more counts support this clonotype. V is TRBV7-9 and J is TRBJ1-2; possible D gene TRBD1, 5 bases. The germline V gene encodes CDR1 SEHNR and CDR2 FQNEAQ (reference sequence). The CDR3 has 15 residues. Trimming took off 5 bases at V and 5 bases at J, with 18 bases between the two ends. CDR3 in DNA: TGTGCCAGCAGCGGGGCCACGAGGGTGTTATATGGCTACACCTTC. It is translated as CASSGATRVLYGYTF.

This clonotype was seen at least ten times. V is TRBV2 and J is TRBJ2-7, with 7 bases aligning to TRBD1. The V and J ends lost 8 bases and 0 bases, in that order; junction bases with no gene match: 7. The CDR3 loop spans 14 amino acids. Germline CDR1 is SNHLY and CDR2 is FYNNEI. The CDR3, as DNA: TGTGCCAGCGCAGGACAGGTCAGCTCCTACGAGCAGTACTTC. Protein sequence: CASAGQVSSYEQYF.

This clonotype occurred many times. The J gene is TRBJ1-4, the V gene TRBV10-3; D perhaps matches TRBD1 (6 bases). Germline CDR1 is ENHRY and CDR2 is SYGVKD. With 6 bases removed from V and 5 bases from J, the gap between germline ends came to 10 bases. The length of the CDR3 is 13 residues. The CDR3 nucleotides read TGTGCCATCAGAGGGGGAGGAAATGAAAAACTGTTTTTT. This encodes CAIRGGGNEKLFF.

This clonotype was detected ten times or more. This chain joins TRBV7-9 and TRBJ2-7; a weak D match, TRBD1 (6 bases). V dropped 3 bases and J dropped 3 bases, with 12 bases sitting between them. The CDR3 loop spans 14 amino acids. CDR1 and CDR2 (germline): SEHNR, FQNEAQ (reference sequence). The CDR3 reads CASSLNGQNYEQYF. For the CDR3, the DNA is TGTGCCAGCAGCTTGAACGGACAGAACTACGAGCAGTACTTC. The complete variable domain, with remaining parts taken from reference TRBV7-9 and TRBJ2-7, reads DTGVSQNPRHKITKRGQNVTFRCDPISEHNRLYWYRQTLGQGPEFLTYFQNEAQLEKSRLLSDRFSAERPKGSFSTLEIQRTEQGDSAMYLCASSLNGQNYEQYFGPGTRLTVT.

This clonotype appeared many times. V is TRBV20-1 and J is TRBJ2-1, with 13 bases matching TRBD2. The trim removed 6 bases at V and 0 bases at J, leaving 8 bases unmatched. Germline CDR1 reads DFQATT; CDR2 reads SNEGSKA (reference sequence). This CDR3 is 17 amino acids long. CDR3 sequence: CSAPGTSGAHSYNEQFF. The CDR3 coding sequence is TGCAGTGCCCCCGGGACTAGCGGGGCCCACTCCTACAATGAGCAGTTCTTC.

This clonotype was seen just once. An end of the junction differs from the germline gene, which may be a read error. The V gene is TRBV7-2, the J gene TRBJ1-5, with D possibly TRBD1 on 6 matching bases. The CDR3 consists of 13 residues. The germline CDR1 and CDR2 sequences are SGHTA and FQGNSA. The DNA for the CDR3 is TGTGCCAGCAGCTTAGGGTGGGGGCAGCCCCGGCATTTT. It yields the protein CASSLGWGQPRHF.

This clonotype showed up many times. This chain connects TRBV12-3 or TRBV12-4 to TRBJ2-3; 8 bases agree with TRBD1. V shed 5 bases and J 0 bases; nucleotides not matched to a gene: 7. The CDR3 loop spans 16 amino acids. CDR3 sequence (DNA): TGTGCCAGCAGTCTCCGGACAGGGAATAGCACAGATACGCAGTATTTT. Residues: CASSLRTGNSTDTQYF.

Many counts were recorded for this clonotype. The chain carries TRBV7-2 and TRBJ1-1; TRBD1 matches 8 bases. With 5 bases clipped from V and 7 bases from J, the junction kept 9 bases outside the gene matches. CDR1 is SGHTA and CDR2 is FQGNSA in the germline V gene. The CDR3 covers 14 residues. The CDR3 loop reads CASSQGAQGLEAFF. The CDR3 nucleotides read TGTGCCAGCAGCCAGGGGGCGCAGGGCCTTGAAGCTTTCTTT.

This chain links TRBV5-1 with TRBJ1-2, with D perhaps TRBD1 (6 bases). Trimming took 1 base from V and 2 from J, leaving 12 bases between them. CDR3 length: 15 amino acids. CDR1 and CDR2 from the germline V gene are SGHRS and YFSETQ. This CDR3 is CASSLTLTGNYGYTF. In DNA, the CDR3 is TGCGCCAGCAGCTTGACCTTAACAGGGAACTATGGCTACACCTTC. The variable domain in full, with the rest retrieved from reference TRBV5-1 and TRBJ1-2, is KAGVTQTPRYLIKTRGQQVTLSCSPISGHRSVSWYQQTPGQGLQFLFEYFSETQRNKGNFPGRFSGRQFSNSRSEMNVSTLELGDSALYLCASSLTLTGNYGYTFGSGTRLTVV.

This clonotype was seen only a few times. A read error may be the cause here, since a much bigger clone is one base away. The chain has TRBV7-8 and TRBJ2-3; no reliable D call. Trimming took 5 bases from V and 8 from J, leaving 8 bases between them. Germline CDR1 is SGHVS and CDR2 is FQNEAQ. The CDR3 loop spans 11 amino acids. The DNA of the CDR3 is TGTGCCAGCAGCCCCGCAGCTACGCAGTATTTT. Residues: CASSPAATQYF. Based on the CDR3 plus reference TRBV7-8 and TRBJ2-3, the full variable domain is GAGVSQSPRYKVAKRGQDVALRCDPISGHVSLFWYQQALGQGPEFLTYFQNEAQLDKSGLPSDRFFAERPEGSVSTLKIQRTQQEDSAVYLCASSPAATQYFGPGTRLTVL.

This clonotype was recorded a few times. The rearrangement joins TRBV20-1 to TRBJ2-7; D gene ambiguous. Per the germline V gene, CDR1 is DFQATT and CDR2 is SNEGSKA (reference sequence). V was trimmed by 5 bases and J by 3 bases, leaving 8 bases between them. This CDR3 spans 11 amino acids. CDR3 bases: TGCAGTGCTTTCAATAGCTACGAGCAGTACTTC. This codes for CSAFNSYEQYF.

This clonotype showed up many times. This rearrangement joins TRBV7-9 to TRBJ1-2; 8 bases match TRBD1. CDR3 length equals 17 residues. Germline V gene lookup returns CDR1 SEHNR and CDR2 FQNEAQ (reference sequence). V shed 2 bases, J shed 5 bases, and the junction held 13 bases outside the gene matches. CDR3 in DNA: TGTGCCAGCAGCTTACTCCGCGGACAGGGAAGGCGGTATGGCTACACCTTC. This gives the protein CASSLLRGQGRRYGYTF.

This clonotype was seen at least ten times. The chain uses TRBV6-6 and TRBJ2-7, with TRBD1 identical over 7 bases. Germline lookup yields CDR1 MNHNY and CDR2 SVGAGI (reference sequence). This CDR3 has 17 amino acids. Losses at the gene ends were 4 bases for V and 3 bases for J; bases not matched to a gene: 15. CDR3 amino acids: CASSSWGYGTVHYEQYF. The CDR3 DNA sequence: TGTGCCAGCAGTTCCTGGGGCTATGGGACAGTACACTACGAGCAGTACTTC.

At least ten counts were recorded for this clonotype. One end of the junction is discordant with germline, which a read error may explain. The chain joins TRBV7-2 to TRBJ1-2, with D possibly TRBD1 on 5 matching bases. This CDR3 region has 13 residues. Germline V gene data show CDR1 as SGHTA and CDR2 as FQGNSA. The CDR3 nucleotides are TGTGCCAGCAGCCGAACTCAGGGTTATGTCTACACCTTC. Residues: CASSRTQGYVYTF.

This clonotype was detected ten times or more. The rearrangement links TRBV7-2 to TRBJ2-5; perhaps TRBD1 as D (5 bases). V was shortened by 2 bases and J by 1 base, with 8 bases between the two germline ends. CDR1 is SGHTA, CDR2 FQGNSA, per germline. There are 14 residues in the CDR3. CDR3 nucleotide sequence: TGTGCCAGCAGCTTAACTGGGGCCCAAGAGACCCAGTACTTC. Residues: CASSLTGAQETQYF.

This clonotype was counted at least ten times. This chain's CDR3 is CASSHRAGDSYEQYF. Written as DNA, the CDR3 is TGTGCCAGCAGTCACAGGGCGGGGGACTCCTACGAGCAGTACTTC. The chain recombines TRBV7-2 with TRBJ2-7; D perhaps matches TRBD2 (7 bases). The CDR3 is 15 residues long. Germline-derived CDR1 and CDR2 are SGHTA and FQGNSA. V was trimmed by 6 bases and J by 0 bases, leaving 15 bases between them.

Many counts were recorded for this clonotype. V is TRBV7-8 and J is TRBJ2-3; D remains unclear. CDR1 SGHVS and CDR2 FQNEAQ come from the germline V gene. Trimming cost V 5 bases and J 1 base, with 16 bases left between them. CDR3 size: 16 residues. The CDR3 nucleotides read TGTGCCAGCAGCCCCTTGAGAATAATGGGCACAGATACGCAGTATTTT. This encodes CASSPLRIMGTDTQYF.

This clonotype was seen ten or more times. This chain uses TRBV7-9 with TRBJ1-4, with 11 nucleotides matching TRBD1. Germline V CDR1 and CDR2: SEHNR, FQNEAQ (reference sequence). This CDR3 comprises 16 residues. J gave up 0 bases and V 10 bases, and 7 bases lay outside the gene matches. The CDR3 region is CAIPDRGLATNEKLFF. The CDR3 DNA is TGTGCCATCCCGGACAGGGGGCTCGCAACTAATGAAAAACTGTTTTTT.

In this sample, this clonotype turned up many times. This chain connects TRBV7-2 to TRBJ2-1; 7 bases are a match to TRBD2. In germline, CDR1 is SGHTA, CDR2 FQGNSA. The J segment lost 6 bases and the V segment lost 3 bases, leaving 11 bases of the junction unmatched. This CDR3 region has 16 residues. CDR3 sequence reads: CASSFLSGPGGNEQFF. The CDR3 nucleotides are TGTGCCAGCAGCTTCTTGAGCGGGCCGGGGGGCAATGAGCAGTTCTTC.

The chain joins TRBV7-2 to TRBJ1-1, with D uncertain. CDR1 and CDR2 (germline): SGHTA, FQGNSA. V was cut by 2 bases and J by 7 bases, with 5 bases left in between. The CDR3 extends over 11 amino acids. CDR3 loop: CASSLRIEAFF. CDR3 in DNA: TGTGCCAGCAGCTTAAGGATTGAAGCTTTCTTT. The full variable domain, completed using reference TRBV7-2 and TRBJ1-1, is GAGVSQSPSNKVTEKGKDVELRCDPISGHTALYWYRQSLGQGLEFLIYFQGNSAPDKSGLPSDRFSAERTGGSVSTLTIQRTQQEDSAVYLCASSLRIEAFFGQGTRLTVV.

In its sample, this clonotype was seen many times. J is TRBJ1-5 and V is TRBV19; D is unclear. The CDR3 is made up of 16 amino acids. V lost 0 bases, J lost 6 bases, and 15 bases lay in between. Germline loops: CDR1 LNHDA, CDR2 SQIVND (reference sequence). In DNA form, the CDR3 reads TGTGCCAGTAGTATAGACCAGGCTACTCGGACTCAGCCCCAGCATTTT. It translates to CASSIDQATRTQPQHF.

This clonotype came up many times. The V call is TRBV15, the J call TRBJ2-7; the match to TRBD1 covers 7 bases. Losses at the gene ends were 5 bases for V and 2 bases for J; bases not matched to a gene: 9. The V gene's germline CDR1 is LNHNV and CDR2 YYDKDF (reference sequence). CDR3 size: 15 residues. The CDR3 nucleotides are TGTGCCACCAGCCCCGACAGGGAAGGCGCCTACGAGCAGTACTTC. Protein product: CATSPDREGAYEQYF. Full variable domain (remainder filled in from reference TRBV15 and TRBJ2-7): DAMVIQNPRYQVTQFGKPVTLSCSQTLNHNVMYWYQQKSSQAPKLLFHYYDKDFNNEADTPDNFQSRRPNTSFCFLDIRSPGLGDTAMYLCATSPDREGAYEQYFGPGTRLTVT.

The CDR3 region is CASSSFMEDIASTDTQYF. The CDR3 DNA reads as TGTGCCAGCAGTTCCTTTATGGAGGACATCGCTAGCACAGATACGCAGTATTTT. This sequence joins TRBV28 and TRBJ2-3; tentatively, D is TRBD1 or TRBD2 (5 bases each). V was trimmed by 4 bases and J by 0 bases, leaving 20 bases between them. In germline, CDR1 is MDHEN, CDR2 SYDVKM. The CDR3 loop spans 18 amino acids.